What follows are 2 T cell receptor beta chains derived from one specimen sequenced in a study of cytomegalovirus exposure and HLA in healthy donors. Vbeta (60) and Jbeta (13) primers were used in the PCR. Sequenced by immunoSEQ multiplex PCR; TCRdb stores in-frame clones only, minus some. The sample contains about 110,000 clones, approximately 79% of which appear only once. The sequencing sample was made of PBMCs. Source of these receptors: a man aged 25 to 40 in good health and CMV-seropositive.

The CDR3 region has the DNA TGTGCCAGCAGTTACACTTACACCGGGGAGCTGTTTTTT. Its translation is CASSYTYTGELFF. The gene calls are TRBV6-5 and TRBJ2-2; D is uncertain. CDR3 length: 13 amino acids. Germline assignment: CDR1 MNHEY and CDR2 SVGAGI. V lost 2 bases and J lost 3, with 4 bases in between.

This rearrangement joins TRBV11-2 to TRBJ1-2; D perhaps matches TRBD1 (6 bases). Germline loops: CDR1 SGHAT, CDR2 FQNNGV. V was cut by 3 bases and J by 4 bases, with 12 bases left in between. The CDR3 totals 14 residues. The CDR3 reads CASSFSSDSYGYTF. The CDR3 DNA reads as TGTGCCAGCAGCTTCTCGTCGGACAGCTATGGCTACACCTTC.